This T cell receptor (beta chain) was sequenced during a study of cytomegalovirus exposure and HLA in healthy donors listed by TCRdb under 2017. Concerning the study at large: An earlier analysis of approximately 640 of the donors reported approximately 290 Gb of sequence data and 117 million unique TCR beta sequences from about 200 million T cells. The T cell repertoires of 666 subjects were profiled by immunosequencing and related to cytomegalovirus serostatus. To predict cytomegalovirus infection status, the study combined high-throughput TCR immunosequencing, statistical association of individual TCRs with disease status, and machine learning. About 280 gigabases of sequencing data and some 85 million unique TCR sequences were included in an early release covering several hundred HLA-typed donors. The later analysis used no new phenotypic data to find candidate immune exposures, relying instead on TCR beta sequences and their occurrence across donors. Every discovery cohort repertoire had been produced on one sequencing platform. To study patterns of TCR occurrence, a later analysis re-analyzed previously published TCR beta repertoires from 666 donors and added high-resolution HLA genotyping. Donor age, sex, ethnicity and CMV serostatus were compiled together with the repertoire data. A later genetic analysis took genome-wide SNP genotypes for about three fifths of the roughly 670 donors and used that subset as a discovery cohort. The study was designed to test whether signatures of past pathogen exposure could be identified by cataloging public T cell receptors. HLA typing included class I and class II loci at four-digit resolution. Among some 400 genotyped donors of the cohort, an average of approximately 250,000 unique TCR beta nucleotide sequences were sequenced per donor, roughly a sixth of them non-productive. Typing coverage differed by locus: A, B, C, DRB1 and DQB1 were typed in roughly 620-630 donors, DQA1 in around 500, DPA1 in 606, and DPB1 in 450 to 480. Because of strong linkage in the cohort, five DR-DQ haplotypes were treated as single units for association and clustering. Of the roughly 400 genotyped donors, 81% were placed in the genetic ancestry cluster associated with self-reported Caucasian donors. In addition to the first cohort of roughly 700 subjects, a separate validation cohort of 130 or so different subjects was used. In an earlier analysis of more than 550 of the donors, high-throughput TCR beta sequencing was used to judge whether each TCR beta V gene segment behaved as functional or pseudogenic.

The cohort was made up of 650 to 700 healthy bone marrow donors. All cohort members were sampled while nominally healthy, although unrecorded immune exposures were likely present. The donor tested CMV seronegative and was one of the 352 seronegative cohort members. A peripheral blood sample was collected from each donor, and TCR beta sequencing was performed on peripheral blood mononuclear cells. The Qiagen DNeasy Blood Extraction Kit was used to extract genomic DNA from the blood cell samples. The germline V gene (reference sequence) yields SEHNR for CDR1 and FQNEAQ for CDR2. The V end gives up 5 bases and the J end 0 bases, leaving 10 bases in the junction not matched to a gene. There are 17 amino acids in the CDR3, from cysteine to phenylalanine inclusive. Only CDR3 DNA remains: 51 bases, in frame from the first base. Receptor libraries were prepared by the immunoSEQ multiplex PCR assay. For the multiplex PCR, a mixture combining 60 forward primers for TCR Vbeta segments and 13 reverse primers for TCR Jbeta segments was used. Amplification of the CDR3 region of rearranged TCR beta genes was performed with a multiplex PCR assay on genomic DNA. Amplified TCR beta libraries were sequenced as 87-base-pair reads on the Illumina HiSeq System. In the source study's methods: In a later analysis, tens of millions of unique TCR beta chains were counted across the approximately 640 repertoires, and about 9.9 million of these chains were shared by at least two donors. A nearest-neighbor algorithm error-corrected the raw reads and collapsed the reads into unique sequences, merging closely related sequences to remove PCR and sequencing errors. To assign V, D and J gene segments, CDR3 sequences were aligned to IMGT reference sequences. Each retained sequence needed at least a six-nucleotide match to both a V gene segment and a J gene segment. A rearrangement counted as productive if the CDR3 had no stop codons and remained in frame with V and J, and every other rearrangement counted as non-productive. Following IMGT convention, CDR3 was defined as the stretch from the second conserved V-encoded cysteine up to the conserved J-encoded phenylalanine. Sequences without an unambiguous match to a single V gene segment were excluded from the earlier analysis of almost 600 of the donors. An earlier analysis of 550 to 650 of the donors classified V segments as functional when productive rearrangements were above 56.7% and as segregating when the standard deviation between donors was above 5%. A statistical classification framework was developed to diagnose cytomegalovirus status using the catalog of TCR beta chain sequences. In a later analysis, V and J genes were assigned by comparing TCR nucleotide sequences against IMGT/GENE-DB human TR gene sequences. A later analysis assigned CDR3 sequences and most-parsimonious VDJ recombination scenarios with the TCRdist pipeline. In a later analysis, each TCR beta chain was defined by its CDR3 amino acid sequence together with its V-gene family, and reads without a unique V-gene family were excluded. A later analysis removed roughly 590 highly shared, low-generation-probability nucleotide sequences to deal with suspected cross-contamination and a sequencing artifact. In a later analysis, a clonal expansion index for each public chain was calculated from normalized within-repertoire ranks of inferred template counts. In a later analysis, generation probabilities were computed with a VDJ recombination model fitted to out-of-frame rearrangements, and the resulting probabilities were checked against IGoR. Hypergeometric tests were used in a later analysis to score TCR-TCR, TCR-HLA and TCR-CMV co-occurrence, with a repertoire-size bias correction applied to the TCR pairs. In a later analysis, false discovery rates were estimated by permuting HLA or CMV assignments 20 times. In a later analysis, co-occurring TCRs were grouped with DBSCAN, and TCRdist sequence similarity was added when clustering was performed within HLA-allele-positive subsets. For co-occurrence clustering, repertoires with fewer than 30,000 or more than 120,000 public chains were excluded, along with five repertoires with anomalous nucleotide sharing. Drawn from immuneACCESS, this table holds only the in-frame rearrangements with V and J called that TCRdb kept. Clones are partly lost; checked studies trace under half to an unresolved V gene and leave the rest unexplained. That table furnishes V, J and clone size, whereas the DNA furnished D and trimming. The sample has approximately 280,000 clones on record, roughly 89% of them singletons. The top ten clones comprise more than 2% of the sample.

For this clone: This clone's antigen is unknown. Base-call qualities are not available, and no considerably larger clone is one nucleotide away.

What the research found in general, with its limitations: A later analysis found that HLA-associated TCR beta chains were more clonally expanded and had lower generation probabilities than equally common non-associated chains. This cohort had only TCR beta chains sequenced, and the lack of alpha or paired-chain data limited which features could be detected. A few of the identified cytomegalovirus-associated TCR beta chains were confirmed in vitro to be specific for cytomegalovirus antigens. In a later genetic analysis, a missense DCLRE1C variant was associated with V-gene and J-gene trimming of TCR beta chains, and the association was replicated in an independent cohort. Specific HLA alleles were associated with over 15,000 TCR beta sequences at a false discovery rate of 0.05 in a later analysis. Because HLA typing was unavailable for some donors at each locus, only the typed subset was used in association tests. Sequencing depth was assumed to be roughly uniform across donors in the presence/absence analyses, though that assumption may not hold. A further reported finding was that TCR beta sequences accurately predicted the HLA-A and HLA-B alleles for most subjects in the first cohort. A total of 150 or so TCR beta chains were listed by the study as associated with cytomegalovirus. The authors suggested that the approach could potentially be generalized to other disease states and immunological phenotypes. A later analysis found that most CMV-associated TCR beta chains appeared HLA-restricted, with HLA associations seemingly driven largely by CMV exposure. Because the 87-base-pair reads could not distinguish some IMGT-functional V segments, including TRBV6-2 and TRBV6-3, those segments were excluded. Correlated functional status among segregating V segments might reflect linkage disequilibrium, but an unknown experimental factor could not be ruled out. According to a later analysis, parvovirus B19, influenza, CMV and Epstein-Barr virus appeared linked to several top co-occurrence clusters. Most TCR sequences were observed very rarely across donors, whereas some public TCRs were present in many individuals. In a later genetic analysis, fewer N-insertions in productive TCRs were reported among donors in an Asian-associated ancestry cluster than the 666-donor mean. The classifier was reported to diagnose cytomegalovirus status with high specificity and sensitivity in both the original cohort and the validation cohort. Broadly in line with IMGT annotations, most TCR beta V segments showed up in productive rearrangements about 90% or about 30% of the time in an earlier analysis of several hundred of the donors. A cluster of highly shared sequence variants was judged likely to be a technical artifact of the sequencing pipeline. The only immune exposure information available for the cohort was CMV serostatus. A later analysis found that TCR association rates varied across HLA loci, with DRB1 alleles showing the most associated TCRs and HLA-C alleles the fewest. Because counts were too low, 15 to 20 rarely observed V segments, including chromosome 9 orphons, were excluded from the earlier analysis of 587 of the donors. When HLA alleles, especially DR and DQ, strongly co-occurred, TCR associations were difficult to assign to individual alleles.

This TCR came from a woman aged 18-30 years in good health and CMV-seronegative. Recombination connected TRBV7-9 to TRBJ2-1, with 7 bases in between that match TRBD1. The specimen sequenced was PBMCs. The CDR3 corresponds to CASSPSQGTDSYNEQFF. The DNA sequence follows: TGTGCCAGCAGCCCCTCACAGGGGACGGACTCCTACAATGAGCAGTTCTTC.